Presented here are 32 T cell receptor beta chains from one specimen sequenced in a study of T cells in Graves' hyperthyroidism and ophthalmopathy. Amplification yielded TCR beta CDR3 regions, with RNA transcripts as the source. RT-PCR in the first round (using the HTBI primer set) targeted the TCR CDR3. TCRdb redid the calling of the multiplex PCR reads with MiXCR, one entry per CDR3 protein. The sample carries around 380,000 distinct CDR3 sequences, about 13% recorded once. Sequencing was performed on blood. The receptors come from a man aged 30 to 39 with Graves' hyperthyroidism that later progressed to Graves' ophthalmopathy.

This clonotype was seen only a few times. The chain uses TRBV20-1 and TRBJ2-7; 7 bases fit TRBD2. Germline V lookup: CDR1 DFQATT, CDR2 SNEGSKA (reference sequence). The CDR3 loop spans 14 amino acids. Trimming removed 3 bases from V and 7 bases from J; junction bases left unmatched: 12. This CDR3 reads CSARGGAIAGEQYF. The DNA for the CDR3 is TGCAGTGCTAGGGGAGGGGCAATTGCGGGAGAGCAGTACTTC.

This clonotype has ten or more counts. The CDR3 nucleotides read TGTGCCATCAGTGACCCCGCGGACGACGAGCAGTACTTC. It translates to CAISDPADDEQYF. V and J are TRBV10-3 and TRBJ2-7; D not resolved. This CDR3 region has 13 residues. The germline V and J ends were trimmed by 3 bases and 5 bases, with 11 bases remaining between them. Germline CDR1 and CDR2: ENHRY and SYGVKD.

In this sample, this clonotype turned up many times. This chain joins TRBV7-9 and TRBJ2-1; 13 bases match TRBD2. Germline V lookup: CDR1 SEHNR, CDR2 FQNEAQ (reference sequence). V lost 5 bases and J lost 9; bases outside the gene matches: 13. CDR3 length equals 17 residues. CDR3 amino acids: CASSLTSGGAQVVEQFF. CDR3 coding DNA: TGTGCCAGCAGCCTCACTAGCGGGGGGGCCCAGGTTGTTGAGCAGTTCTTC. Based on the CDR3 plus reference TRBV7-9 and TRBJ2-1, the full variable domain is DTGVSQNPRHKITKRGQNVTFRCDPISEHNRLYWYRQTLGQGPEFLTYFQNEAQLEKSRLLSDRFSAERPKGSFSTLEIQRTEQGDSAMYLCASSLTSGGAQVVEQFFGPGTRLTVL.

The V and J genes are TRBV6-1 and TRBJ1-1; D uncertain. The V end lost 5 bases, the J end lost 4 bases, and 17 bases lay between the germline ends. This CDR3 region has 15 residues. Per germline, CDR1 MNHNS and CDR2 SASEGT. The DNA of the CDR3 is TGTGCCAGCAGTATGCAACGGGTAATACCCACTGAAGCTTTCTTT. Its protein product is CASSMQRVIPTEAFF.

This clonotype was recorded many times. V gene TRBV5-1 combines with J gene TRBJ2-3; D gene ambiguous. The germline V gene has CDR1 SGHRS and CDR2 YFSETQ. With 0 bases removed from V and 2 bases from J, the gap between germline ends came to 7 bases. This CDR3 contains 14 residues. The CDR3 coding sequence is TGCGCCAGCAGCTTGGGGCGGAACACAGATACGCAGTATTTT. Translating it yields CASSLGRNTDTQYF. The whole variable domain, filled in from reference TRBV5-1 and TRBJ2-3, reads KAGVTQTPRYLIKTRGQQVTLSCSPISGHRSVSWYQQTPGQGLQFLFEYFSETQRNKGNFPGRFSGRQFSNSRSEMNVSTLELGDSALYLCASSLGRNTDTQYFGPGTRLTVL.

The table lists this clonotype with many counts. The genes are TRBV19 and TRBJ2-5; no firm D call. Trimming stripped 6 bases from V and 1 base from J, with 12 bases between. The CDR3 totals 14 residues. Germline lookup yields CDR1 LNHDA and CDR2 SQIVND (reference sequence). CDR3: CASSPAWGQETQYF. The CDR3 DNA reads TGTGCCAGTAGCCCGGCATGGGGCCAAGAGACCCAGTACTTC.

The chain uses TRBV29-1 and TRBJ1-1; TRBD1 matches 7 bases. The CDR3 runs 12 residues. Germline V CDR1 and CDR2: SQVTM, ANQGSEA. Unmatched junction bases numbered 11, after V lost 5 bases and J lost 11 bases. CDR3 loop: CSVRRQGNMAFF. In DNA, the CDR3 is TGCAGCGTTCGCCGACAGGGTAATATGGCTTTCTTT.

At least ten counts were recorded for this clonotype. This chain joins TRBV12-5 and TRBJ2-3; D unresolved. Trimming cost V 7 bases and J 0 bases, with 14 bases left between them. CDR1 and CDR2 (germline): LGHNT, FRNRAP. The CDR3 spans 15 residues. The CDR3 protein is CASATDETSTDTQYF. The CDR3 DNA follows: TGTGCTAGTGCCACCGACGAGACTAGCACAGATACGCAGTATTTT.

This clonotype has ten or more counts. The chain combines TRBV5-1 with TRBJ2-3; 9 bases align to TRBD2. The CDR3 spans 14 residues. Unmatched junction bases numbered 10, after V lost 10 bases and J lost 4 bases. From germline, CDR1 is SGHRS and CDR2 YFSETQ. CDR3 loop: CAGCAGGPADTQYF. CDR3 coding DNA: TGCGCCGGCTGTGCGGGGGGGCCTGCAGATACGCAGTATTTT.

This clonotype was detected ten times or more. This chain uses TRBV3-1 with TRBJ2-1, with 8 nucleotides matching TRBD1. V lost 3 bases, J lost 8 bases, and 3 bases stayed unmatched. Germline lookup yields CDR1 LGHDT and CDR2 YNNKEL (reference sequence). The CDR3 contains 13 residues. Here the CDR3 DNA reads TGTGCCAGCAGCCACCTGACAGGGGATGAGCAGTTCTTC. It translates to CASSHLTGDEQFF.

The sample holds many counts of this clonotype. V and J are TRBV12-3 or TRBV12-4 and TRBJ2-4; no reliable D call. With 6 bases removed from V and 1 base from J, the gap between germline ends came to 13 bases. This CDR3 spans 15 amino acids. The CDR3 here is CASSFLRLAKNIQYF. CDR3 nucleotides: TGTGCCAGCAGCTTCTTAAGGTTGGCCAAAAACATTCAGTACTTC.

This clonotype was seen at least ten times. CDR3 loop: CASSQDRTGDTQYF. Here the CDR3 DNA reads TGTGCCAGCAGCCAAGACCGGACGGGGGATACGCAGTATTTT. The J gene is TRBJ2-3, the V gene TRBV3-1; maybe TRBD2 (5 bases). The CDR3 covers 14 residues. With 0 bases removed from V and 6 bases from J, the gap between germline ends came to 10 bases. Germline V lookup: CDR1 LGHDT, CDR2 YNNKEL (reference sequence).

This clonotype was counted many times. CDR3 bases: TGTGCCAGCAGTTACGACCCCCTGGGGGCCAACGTCCTGACTTTC. As protein: CASSYDPLGANVLTF. The rearrangement uses TRBV6-6 and TRBJ2-6; D is unclear. The CDR3 has 15 residues. The germline gives CDR1 MNHNY, CDR2 SVGAGI (reference sequence). The V and J ends lost 2 bases and 4 bases respectively, with 9 bases between them.

Notes on this clonotype: A read error may be the cause here, since a much bigger clone is one base away. The chain has TRBV28 and TRBJ1-5, with D hard to call. The CDR3 loop spans 13 amino acids. Per the germline V gene, CDR1 is MDHEN and CDR2 is SYDVKM. In DNA, the CDR3 is TGTGCCAGCATCGGGTATAGCAATCAGCCCCATCATTTT. Protein sequence: CASIGYSNQPHHF.

This clonotype was seen at least ten times. J is TRBJ1-1 and V is TRBV28; 8 bases match TRBD1. V shed 2 bases, J shed 4 bases, and the junction held 6 bases outside the gene matches. The CDR3 is 15 amino acids. The germline gives CDR1 MDHEN, CDR2 SYDVKM. The CDR3 DNA sequence: TGTGCCAGCAGTTTAATACGGACAGGGTTCACTGAAGCTTTCTTT. It codes for CASSLIRTGFTEAFF. Drawing the rest from reference TRBV28 and TRBJ1-1, the complete variable domain is DVKVTQSSRYLVKRTGEKVFLECVQDMDHENMFWYRQDPGLGLRLIYFSYDVKMKEKGDIPEGYSVSREKKERFSLILESASTNQTSMYLCASSLIRTGFTEAFFGQGTRLTVV.

The sample holds many counts of this clonotype. The rearrangement links TRBV11-2 to TRBJ2-3, with 8 bases that match TRBD2. Germline V gives CDR1 SGHAT, CDR2 FQNNGV. The CDR3 runs to 13 residues. J gave up 6 bases and V 5 bases, and 4 bases lay outside the gene matches. The DNA for the CDR3 is TGTGCCAGCAGCCTTCAGCGGGGGGATACGCAGTATTTT. Its protein is CASSLQRGDTQYF.

This clonotype was found many times. The gene calls are TRBV11-2 and TRBJ2-1; D is undetermined. From germline, CDR1 is SGHAT and CDR2 FQNNGV. The CDR3 spans 13 residues. Trimming took off 6 bases at V and 10 bases at J, with 16 bases between the two ends. CDR3 sequence: CASSRTPPREQFF. The CDR3 DNA reads TGTGCCAGCAGTCGCACCCCACCTCGGGAGCAGTTCTTC. The full variable domain, rest sourced from reference TRBV11-2 and TRBJ2-1, is EAGVAQSPRYKIIEKRQSVAFWCNPISGHATLYWYQQILGQGPKLLIQFQNNGVVDDSQLPKDRFSAERLKGVDSTLKIQPAKLEDSAVYLCASSRTPPREQFFGPGTRLTVL.

This clonotype came up once. One junction end does not reproduce the germline sequence, and a read error may be involved. This chain uses TRBV27 with TRBJ2-1; TRBD2 agrees at 10 bases. In germline, CDR1 is MNHEY, CDR2 SMNVEV (reference sequence). This CDR3 has 15 residues. This chain's CDR3 is CGSSFGGGLASEQFF. Written as DNA, the CDR3 is TGTGGCAGCAGTTTCGGGGGGGGACTAGCGAGTGAGCAGTTCTTC.

The chain has TRBV20-1 and TRBJ2-7; TRBD1 aligns across 9 bases. V lost 6 bases to trimming and J lost 5 bases; unmatched junction nucleotides: 8. CDR1 is DFQATT and CDR2 is SNEGSKA in the germline V gene (reference sequence). The CDR3 is 13 residues long. CDR3 amino acids: CSAMGQGANEQYF. Here the CDR3 DNA reads TGCAGTGCAATGGGACAGGGCGCTAACGAGCAGTACTTC.

This clonotype has just a few counts. The CDR3 sequence is CAGTSGGGEQFF. CDR3 nucleotides: TGTGCCGGGACTAGCGGGGGGGGTGAGCAGTTCTTC. The chain combines TRBV5-4 with TRBJ2-1; TRBD2 matches 16 bases. This CDR3 is 12 amino acids long. V dropped 10 bases and J dropped 9; count of bases not matched to a gene: 1. CDR1 SGHNT and CDR2 YYREEE come from the germline V gene (reference sequence).

There are many counts of this clonotype. This rearrangement joins TRBV20-1 to TRBJ1-4, with TRBD1 matching 7 bases. Looked up from germline, CDR1 is DFQATT and CDR2 is SNEGSKA (reference sequence). This CDR3 has 14 residues. V was clipped by 3 bases and J by 7 bases; unmatched bases: 8. CDR3 region: CSASKGQGVEKLFF. CDR3 DNA sequence: TGCAGTGCTAGCAAGGGGCAGGGGGTTGAAAAACTGTTTTTT.

This clonotype was seen many times. The J gene is TRBJ1-2, the V gene TRBV30; D call uncertain. This CDR3 has 12 amino acids. The V end was cut by 2 bases, the J end by 4 bases, with 8 bases between. The germline gives CDR1 GTSNPN, CDR2 SVGIG (reference sequence). Here the CDR3 reads CAWSMISYGYTF. CDR3 DNA sequence: TGTGCCTGGAGTATGATTTCCTATGGCTACACCTTC.

The chain couples TRBV20-1 to TRBJ1-4; TRBD1 matches at 8 bases. V dropped 1 base and J dropped 0; count of bases not matched to a gene: 4. In germline, CDR1 is DFQATT, CDR2 SNEGSKA (reference sequence). CDR3 length: 16 residues. CDR3 nucleotide sequence: TGCAGTGCTAGAGGTCTACAGGGGGCAACTAATGAAAAACTGTTTTTT. It is translated as CSARGLQGATNEKLFF.

About this clonotype: A read error is possible here, since a much larger clone lies one base away. The chain has TRBV9 and TRBJ1-2; TRBD1 matches 9 bases. CDR1 and CDR2 (germline): SGDLS, YYNGEE. V dropped 5 bases and J dropped 1; count of bases not matched to a gene: 3. This CDR3 region has 14 residues. The CDR3 DNA follows: TGTGCCAGCAGTGGACAGGGGAGTAACTATGGCTACACCTTC. Its protein is CASSGQGSNYGYTF.

Remarks on this clonotype: Possible read error: a much larger clone is one base away. The V gene is TRBV7-9, the J gene TRBJ2-6; the match to TRBD1 covers 7 bases. Germline trimming cut 0 bases from V and 0 bases from J; bases unmatched to any gene: 8. Germline CDR1 and CDR2: SEHNR and FQNEAQ (reference sequence). The CDR3 consists of 19 residues. The CDR3 sequence: CASSLAQDRNYSGANVLTF. In nucleotides, the CDR3 is TGTGCCAGCAGCTTAGCCCAGGACAGGAATTACTCTGGGGCCAACGTCCTGACTTTC.

This clonotype was picked up many times. The chain employs TRBV7-6 and TRBJ2-7; weak D call: TRBD1 (6 bases). Trimming took off 5 bases at V and 3 bases at J, with 17 bases between the two ends. This CDR3 has 15 amino acids. CDR1 and CDR2 from the germline V gene are SGHVS and FNYEAQ. The CDR3 protein is CASSMTQGPFYEQYF. CDR3 in DNA: TGTGCCAGCAGCATGACCCAGGGGCCCTTCTACGAGCAGTACTTC.

This clonotype was observed a handful of times. The rearrangement joins TRBV6-1 to TRBJ1-1; D is possibly TRBD1 (5 bases). The CDR3 spans 15 residues. V lost 6 bases to trimming and J lost 1 base, with 15 bases between them. The germline CDR1 and CDR2 sequences are MNHNS and SASEGT. Here the CDR3 DNA reads TGTGCCAGCAGCCTAATGGGGCAGGCGAACACTGAAGCTTTCTTT. Protein sequence: CASSLMGQANTEAFF.

This clonotype was found many times. The genes are TRBV28 and TRBJ2-2; 10 bases fit TRBD1. The CDR3 totals 14 residues. CDR1 and CDR2 from the germline V gene are MDHEN and SYDVKM. J was trimmed by 7 bases and V by 4 bases; bases with no gene match: 3. The CDR3, as DNA: TGTGCCAGCAGTTCGGGACAGGGGATCGGGGAGCTGTTTTTT. Its protein is CASSSGQGIGELFF.

Ten or more counts support this clonotype. The chain joins TRBV3-1 to TRBJ1-2, with D perhaps matching TRBD1 (5 bases). This CDR3 has 14 residues. Germline CDR1 and CDR2: LGHDT and YNNKEL (reference sequence). Trimming shortened V by 4 bases and J by 3 bases, and 12 bases separated the two germline ends. CDR3 amino acids: CASSPGHAYYGYTF. Written as DNA, the CDR3 is TGTGCCAGCAGCCCTGGACACGCCTACTATGGCTACACCTTC.

The table lists this clonotype with many counts. J is TRBJ1-1 and V is TRBV12-3 or TRBV12-4; D is possibly TRBD1 (6 bases). The CDR3 is 13 amino acids. V lost 4 bases and J lost 4, with 10 bases in between. DNA of the CDR3: TGTGCCAGCAGTTACACAGGGCCCACTGAAGCTTTCTTT. Protein sequence: CASSYTGPTEAFF.

This clonotype came up a few times. The CDR3 reads CASGGGRGNQPQHF. The CDR3 DNA follows: TGTGCCAGCGGGGGGGGGCGGGGAAATCAGCCCCAGCATTTT. The genes are TRBV2 and TRBJ1-5; possibly TRBD1 for D (6 bases). Germline values: CDR1 SNHLY, CDR2 FYNNEI. Deletions cut 8 bases from V and 4 bases from J, with 15 bases between. The length of the CDR3 is 14 residues.

This clonotype was detected many times. The V gene is TRBV12-3 or TRBV12-4, the J gene TRBJ1-1; D may be TRBD1 (6 bases). Deletions cut 6 bases from V and 10 bases from J, with 12 bases between. The CDR3 length is 11 residues. CDR3 sequence reads: CASSLAGVAFF. CDR3 DNA: TGTGCCAGCAGCCTAGCAGGGGTAGCTTTCTTT.